Below, 20 T cell receptor beta chains from the same sample are listed, as sequenced in a study of blood T cell repertoires in COVID-19 (dated by TCRdb to about 2020). The library was made by the immunoSEQ multiplex PCR assay. TCRdb carries this immuneACCESS record with in-frame sequences only. Its versions omit some clonotypes, under half of them owing to an unresolved V gene in the studies checked, with the rest unexplained. The sample has more than 45,000 clones on record, approximately 90% of them singletons. The ten largest clones take up under 25% of the sample. Sequenced input: peripheral blood. Receptor source: a woman of 80 years or more with COVID-19, enrolled during active disease.

The CDR3 is CASRQTRGPVYGYTF. Here the CDR3 DNA reads TGTGCCAGCCGACAAACCAGGGGGCCCGTCTATGGCTACACCTTC. The rearrangement joins TRBV27 to TRBJ1-2; 8 bases match TRBD1. Germline V gene sequence: CDR1 MNHEY, CDR2 SMNVEV (reference sequence). Germline trimming cut 8 bases from V and 4 bases from J; bases unmatched to any gene: 12. This CDR3 comprises 15 residues.

This clone appeared a single time. Here the CDR3 reads CASSIGTSGVNEQFF. CDR3 sequence (DNA): TGTGCCAGCAGCATTGGGACTAGCGGGGTGAATGAGCAGTTCTTC. The chain has TRBV9 and TRBJ2-1; TRBD2 agrees at 13 bases. This CDR3 has 15 residues. J lost 7 bases, V lost 4 bases, and 5 bases had no gene match. Germline V gene data show CDR1 as SGDLS and CDR2 as YYNGEE.

The genes are TRBV6-1 and TRBJ2-7; weak D call: TRBD2 (5 bases). Germline lookup yields CDR1 MNHNS and CDR2 SASEGT. V was pared by 0 bases and J by 4 bases, with 16 bases between. The CDR3 spans 16 residues. The CDR3 bases are TGTGCCAGCAGTGAAGCGCTTCTTCAACGGGGATACGAGCAGTACTTC. Its translation is CASSEALLQRGYEQYF.

This clone was picked up a small number of times. V gene TRBV19 combines with J gene TRBJ2-7; maybe TRBD2 (5 bases). The V end was cut by 3 bases, the J end by 3 bases, with 15 bases between. Germline CDR1 is LNHDA and CDR2 is SQIVND (reference sequence). CDR3 length: 15 amino acids. The CDR3 protein is CASSINGEAGYEQYF. The CDR3, as DNA: TGTGCCAGTAGTATTAATGGCGAGGCGGGCTACGAGCAGTACTTC.

The chain links TRBV5-1 to TRBJ1-3, with D possibly being TRBD1 (5 bases). Trimming shortened V by 4 bases and J by 0 bases, and 14 bases separated the two germline ends. The CDR3 consists of 16 residues. Germline CDR1 and CDR2: SGHRS and YFSETQ. The CDR3 region has the DNA TGCGCCAGCAGCCTCGGGACTCCAAACTCTGGAAACACCATATATTTT. Amino acid sequence: CASSLGTPNSGNTIYF.

CDR3 nucleotides: TGTGCCAGCAGAGGACAGGGGACAGATACGCAGTATTTT. Translating gives CASRGQGTDTQYF. The genes are TRBV3-1 (or the pseudogene TRBV3-2) and TRBJ2-3, with 9 bases that match TRBD1. Germline V gene lookup returns CDR1 LGHDT and CDR2 YNNKEL (reference sequence). Trimming took 6 bases from V and 3 from J; bases not matched to a gene: 1. This CDR3 comprises 13 residues.

This clone was counted between two and nine times. V gene TRBV7-2 combines with J gene TRBJ1-1; D unresolved. The CDR3 spans 15 residues. Germline CDR1 reads SGHTA; CDR2 reads FQGNSA. V was clipped by 0 bases and J by 7 bases, with 15 bases between them. Here the CDR3 DNA reads TGTGCCAGCAGCTTAGCGCGGGGATTTGGCGGTGAAGCTTTCTTT. It codes for CASSLARGFGGEAFF.

This clone was found a few times. This chain uses TRBV2 with TRBJ2-7; D remains ambiguous. In germline, CDR1 is SNHLY, CDR2 FYNNEI. CDR3 length: 14 amino acids. Trimming shortened V by 3 bases and J by 7 bases, and 16 bases separated the two germline ends. CDR3: CASSDATSGFEQYF. CDR3 in DNA: TGTGCCAGCAGTGATGCGACATCCGGTTTTGAGCAGTACTTC.

The V call is TRBV7-2, the J call TRBJ2-2, with TRBD1 matching 8 bases. The J segment lost 0 bases and the V segment lost 5 bases, leaving 2 bases of the junction unmatched. Germline V gene lookup returns CDR1 SGHTA and CDR2 FQGNSA. CDR3 length: 15 amino acids. The CDR3 reads CASSATGANTGELFF. The CDR3 coding sequence is TGTGCCAGCAGCGCGACAGGGGCGAACACCGGGGAGCTGTTTTTT. Filled out from reference TRBV7-2 and TRBJ2-2, the complete variable domain reads GAGVSQSPSNKVTEKGKDVELRCDPISGHTALYWYRQSLGQGLEFLIYFQGNSAPDKSGLPSDRFSAERTGGSVSTLTIQRTQQEDSAVYLCASSATGANTGELFFGEGSRLTVL.

The chain joins TRBV19 to TRBJ2-1; 9 bases agree with TRBD2. Germline V lookup: CDR1 LNHDA, CDR2 SQIVND (reference sequence). The CDR3 totals 15 residues. V lost 3 bases, J lost 7 bases, and 7 bases stayed unmatched. The DNA for the CDR3 is TGTGCCAGTAGTATTGGCGGGGGGGCCAGAAATGAGCAGTTCTTC. It yields the protein CASSIGGGARNEQFF.

This chain joins TRBV3-1 (or the pseudogene TRBV3-2) and TRBJ2-4, with a tentative D call TRBD1 (6 bases). The germline gives CDR1 LGHDT, CDR2 YNNKEL (reference sequence). The CDR3 length is 13 residues. V dropped 5 bases and J dropped 1 base, with 6 bases sitting between them. The CDR3 nucleotides read TGTGCCAGCAGCACAGGGGCCAAAAACATTCAGTACTTC. Encoded protein: CASSTGAKNIQYF.

V is TRBV27 and J is TRBJ2-3; TRBD1 aligns across 8 bases. Trimming removed 6 bases from V and 4 bases from J; junction bases left unmatched: 15. There are 17 residues in the CDR3. CDR1 MNHEY and CDR2 SMNVEV come from the germline V gene (reference sequence). The CDR3 DNA reads TGTGCCAGCAGGGGTGGGGGGCTCAGGGGGCGGGCAGATACGCAGTATTTT. Protein: CASRGGGLRGRADTQYF.

V is TRBV7-2 and J is TRBJ2-1, with a possible D match to TRBD2 (6 bases). Trimming shortened V by 6 bases and J by 4 bases, and 13 bases separated the two germline ends. Per the germline V gene, CDR1 is SGHTA and CDR2 is FQGNSA. The CDR3 length is 14 residues. The CDR3: CASRAGSGYNEQFF. CDR3 DNA sequence: TGTGCCAGCAGGGCAGGGAGCGGGTACAATGAGCAGTTCTTC.

The chain joins TRBV20-1 to TRBJ1-1; D is perhaps TRBD1 (5 bases). Trimming cost V 3 bases and J 1 base, with 9 bases left between them. CDR3 length equals 13 residues. CDR1 and CDR2 from the germline V gene are DFQATT and SNEGSKA (reference sequence). The CDR3 is CSASFGGNTEAFF. CDR3 in DNA: TGCAGTGCTAGTTTCGGGGGGAACACTGAAGCTTTCTTT.

The chain recombines TRBV5-6 with TRBJ2-6; maybe TRBD1 (6 bases). Germline CDR1 is SGHDT and CDR2 is YYEEEE. The germline V and J ends were trimmed by 6 bases and 0 bases, with 7 bases remaining between them. This CDR3 has 14 residues. The CDR3 loop is CASKGVSGANVLTF. The DNA of the CDR3 is TGTGCCAGCAAGGGGGTCTCTGGGGCCAACGTCCTGACTTTC.

The rearrangement links TRBV7-9 to TRBJ2-1; no clear D gene. Germline V CDR1 and CDR2: SEHNR, FQNEAQ (reference sequence). The CDR3 totals 13 residues. Trimming removed 6 bases at V and 7 bases at J, with 13 bases between. The CDR3 sequence is CASSTEAGNEQFF. Here the CDR3 DNA reads TGTGCCAGCAGTACCGAGGCCGGGAATGAGCAGTTCTTC.

V is TRBV24-1 and J is TRBJ1-2; 10 bases match TRBD1. The CDR3 is made up of 14 amino acids. V lost 7 bases and J lost 4; bases outside the gene matches: 5. Per the germline V gene, CDR1 is KGHDR and CDR2 is SFDVKD. The CDR3 bases are TGTGCCACCAGGGGGACAGGGGATGTCTATGGCTACACCTTC. Amino acids: CATRGTGDVYGYTF.

The chain couples TRBV3-1 (or the pseudogene TRBV3-2) to TRBJ1-4; the D is unclear. Trimming took off 1 base at V and 7 bases at J, with 16 bases between the two ends. Germline V CDR1 and CDR2: LGHDT, YNNKEL (reference sequence). The CDR3 has 16 amino acids. The CDR3 sequence: CASSQARRIRVEKLFF. CDR3 DNA sequence: TGTGCCAGCAGCCAAGCCAGGAGGATTCGGGTTGAAAAACTGTTTTTT.

V gene TRBV18 combines with J gene TRBJ2-6; 7 nucleotides align to TRBD1. Germline V gives CDR1 KGHSH, CDR2 LQKENI. The CDR3 runs to 15 residues. J was trimmed by 2 bases and V by 6 bases; bases with no gene match: 4. CDR3 protein: CASSLQGTGANVLTF. The CDR3 DNA sequence: TGTGCCAGCTCCCTACAGGGGACTGGGGCCAACGTCCTGACTTTC.

This chain links TRBV5-1 with TRBJ1-6; the match to TRBD1 covers 8 bases. The CDR3 is 14 residues long. Germline V gene data show CDR1 as SGHRS and CDR2 as YFSETQ. V was pared by 4 bases and J by 7 bases, with 4 bases of the junction left unmatched. CDR3 coding DNA: TGCGCCAGCAGCCTAGGACAGGGAAATTCACCCCTCCACTTT. This encodes CASSLGQGNSPLHF.